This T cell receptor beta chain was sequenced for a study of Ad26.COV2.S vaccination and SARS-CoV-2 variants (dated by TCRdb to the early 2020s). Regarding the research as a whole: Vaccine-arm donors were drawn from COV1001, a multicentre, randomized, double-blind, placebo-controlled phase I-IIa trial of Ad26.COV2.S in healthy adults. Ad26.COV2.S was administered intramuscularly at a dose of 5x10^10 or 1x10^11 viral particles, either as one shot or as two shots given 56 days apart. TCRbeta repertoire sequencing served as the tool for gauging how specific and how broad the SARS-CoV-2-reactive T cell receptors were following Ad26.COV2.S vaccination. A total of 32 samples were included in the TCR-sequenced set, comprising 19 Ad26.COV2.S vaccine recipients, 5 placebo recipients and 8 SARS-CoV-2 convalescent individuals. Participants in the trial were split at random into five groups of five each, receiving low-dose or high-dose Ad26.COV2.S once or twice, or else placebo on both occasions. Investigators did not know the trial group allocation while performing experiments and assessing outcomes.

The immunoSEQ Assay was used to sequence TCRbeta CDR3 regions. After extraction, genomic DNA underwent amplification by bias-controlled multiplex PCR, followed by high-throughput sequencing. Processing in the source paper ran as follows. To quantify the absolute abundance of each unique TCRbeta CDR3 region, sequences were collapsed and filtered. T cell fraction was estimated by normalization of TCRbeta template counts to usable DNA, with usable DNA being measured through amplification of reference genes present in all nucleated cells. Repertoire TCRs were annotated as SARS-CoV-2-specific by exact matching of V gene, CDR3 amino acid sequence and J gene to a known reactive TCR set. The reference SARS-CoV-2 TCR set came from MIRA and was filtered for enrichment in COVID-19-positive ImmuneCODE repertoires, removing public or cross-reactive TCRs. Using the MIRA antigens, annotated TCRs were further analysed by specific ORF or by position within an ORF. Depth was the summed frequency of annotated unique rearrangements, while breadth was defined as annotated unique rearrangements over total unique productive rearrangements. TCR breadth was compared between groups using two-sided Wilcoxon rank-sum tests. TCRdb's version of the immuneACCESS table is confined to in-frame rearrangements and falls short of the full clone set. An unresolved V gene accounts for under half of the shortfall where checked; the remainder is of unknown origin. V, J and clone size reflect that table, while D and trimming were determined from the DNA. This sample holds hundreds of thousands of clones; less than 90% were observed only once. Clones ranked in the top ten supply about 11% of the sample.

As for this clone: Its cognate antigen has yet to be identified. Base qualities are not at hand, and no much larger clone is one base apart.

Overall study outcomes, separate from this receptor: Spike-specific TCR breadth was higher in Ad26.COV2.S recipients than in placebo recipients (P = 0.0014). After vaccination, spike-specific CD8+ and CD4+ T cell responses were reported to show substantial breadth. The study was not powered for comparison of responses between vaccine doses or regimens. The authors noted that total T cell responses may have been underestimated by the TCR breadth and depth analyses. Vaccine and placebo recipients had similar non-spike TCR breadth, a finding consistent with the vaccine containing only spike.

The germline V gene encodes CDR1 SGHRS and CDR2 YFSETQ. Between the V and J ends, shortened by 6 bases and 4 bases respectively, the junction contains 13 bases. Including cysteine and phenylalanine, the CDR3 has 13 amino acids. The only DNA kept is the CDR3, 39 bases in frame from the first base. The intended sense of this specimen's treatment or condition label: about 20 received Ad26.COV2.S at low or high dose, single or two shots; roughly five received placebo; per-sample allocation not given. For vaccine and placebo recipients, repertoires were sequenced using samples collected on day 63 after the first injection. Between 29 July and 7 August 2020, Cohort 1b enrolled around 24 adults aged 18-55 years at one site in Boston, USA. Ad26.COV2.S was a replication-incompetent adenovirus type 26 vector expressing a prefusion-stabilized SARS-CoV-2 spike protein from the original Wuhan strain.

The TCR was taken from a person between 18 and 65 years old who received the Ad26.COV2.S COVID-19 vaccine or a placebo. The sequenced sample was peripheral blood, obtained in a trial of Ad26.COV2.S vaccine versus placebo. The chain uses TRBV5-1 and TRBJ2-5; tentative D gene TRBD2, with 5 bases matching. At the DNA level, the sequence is TGCGCCAGCATCGAACGGGAAGGAGAGACCCAGTACTTC. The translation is CASIEREGETQYF.